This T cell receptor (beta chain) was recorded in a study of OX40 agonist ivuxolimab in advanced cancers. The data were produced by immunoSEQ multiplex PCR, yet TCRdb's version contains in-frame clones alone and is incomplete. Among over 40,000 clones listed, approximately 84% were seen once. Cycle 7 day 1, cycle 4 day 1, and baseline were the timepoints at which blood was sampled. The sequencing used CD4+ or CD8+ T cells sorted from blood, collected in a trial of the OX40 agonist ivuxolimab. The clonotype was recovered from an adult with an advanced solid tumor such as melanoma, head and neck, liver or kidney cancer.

CDR3 protein: CASMERTGTDTQYF. In DNA, the CDR3 is TGTGCCAGCATGGAGAGAACTGGCACAGATACGCAGTATTTT. The rearrangement uses TRBV5-4 and TRBJ2-3, with unresolved D. CDR1 SGHNT and CDR2 YYREEE come from the germline V gene (reference sequence). Trimming removed 6 bases at V and 1 base at J, with 12 bases between. The CDR3 extends over 14 amino acids.